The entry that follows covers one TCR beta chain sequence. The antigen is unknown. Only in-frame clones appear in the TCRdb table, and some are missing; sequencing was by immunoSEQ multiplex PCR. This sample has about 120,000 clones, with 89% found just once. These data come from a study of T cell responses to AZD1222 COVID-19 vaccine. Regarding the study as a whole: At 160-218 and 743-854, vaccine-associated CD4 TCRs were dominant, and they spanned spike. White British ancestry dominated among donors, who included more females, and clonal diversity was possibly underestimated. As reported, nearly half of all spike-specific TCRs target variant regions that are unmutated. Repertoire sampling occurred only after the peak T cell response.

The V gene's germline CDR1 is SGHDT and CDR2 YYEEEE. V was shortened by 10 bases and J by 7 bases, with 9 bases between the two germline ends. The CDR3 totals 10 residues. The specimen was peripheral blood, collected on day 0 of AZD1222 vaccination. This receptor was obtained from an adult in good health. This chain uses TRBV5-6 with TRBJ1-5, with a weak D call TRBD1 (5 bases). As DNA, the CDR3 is TGTGCCTGGAAGGGGCAGCCCCAGCATTTT. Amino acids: CAWKGQPQHF.